This T cell receptor beta chain was documented in a study of cytotoxic CD8 clonotypes in ibrutinib-treated CLL. Study-level background: Response sampling occurred after a median 12 months of treatment (range 6 to 36). Mean values per sample were 250,000 to 300,000 productive templates and over 90,000 productive rearrangements. Whole-study results and caveats: At ibrutinib response, clonality increased, and at progression it declined back toward baseline.

The CDR3 spans 13 residues. Per the germline V gene, CDR1 is SGHVS and CDR2 is FQNEAQ. Deletions cut 1 base from V and 6 bases from J, with 10 bases between. Data came from immunoSEQ multiplex PCR; TCRdb stores just in-frame clones and leaves some out. The table lists roughly 220,000 clones, 70% of them singletons. On this clone: Its antigen is not identified.

This sequence was found in a human donor with chronic lymphocytic leukemia. The material was PBMCs, obtained after 12 months of ibrutinib treatment. The chain links TRBV7-8 to TRBJ2-7; weak D call: TRBD2 (6 bases). The CDR3 loop is CASSLVSGVEQYF. The DNA for the CDR3 is TGTGCCAGCAGCTTAGTTTCGGGGGTCGAGCAGTACTTC.